These T cell receptor beta chains were read from a single sample in a study of blood T cell repertoires in COVID-19. Sequencing used immunoSEQ multiplex PCR; TCRdb keeps in-frame clones, though not all of them. Of some 130,000 clones detected, about 91% appear once; the ten largest clones hold about 9.4%. Material for sequencing was peripheral blood. The receptors come from a man aged 45-60 years with acute or convalescent COVID-19. CDR3s include the opening cysteine and the closing phenylalanine or tryptophan. A D gene is named only where the DNA matches it firmly. Rows may omit the clone size; those that give it use once, few, many or a size class.

j_gene: TRBJ2-1; v_gene: TRBV6-5; abundance: .; d_gene: .; CDR3aa: CASGQYNEQFF; CDR3nt: TGTGCCAGCGGGCAGTACAATGAGCAGTTCTTC
j_gene: TRBJ1-5; v_gene: TRBV15; abundance: .; d_gene: .; CDR3aa: CATSRAGGVRNQPQHF; CDR3nt: TGTGCCACCAGCAGGGCGGGGGGCGTAAGGAATCAGCCCCAGCATTTT
j_gene: TRBJ1-5; v_gene: TRBV5-5; abundance: .; d_gene: .; CDR3aa: CASSDGTDHQPQHF; CDR3nt: TGTGCCAGCAGCGATGGAACAGACCATCAGCCCCAGCATTTT
j_gene: TRBJ1-6; v_gene: TRBV2; abundance: .; d_gene: TRBD1; CDR3aa: CASTEGTGASPLHF; CDR3nt: TGTGCCAGCACCGAAGGGACAGGGGCTTCACCCCTCCACTTT
j_gene: TRBJ1-2; v_gene: TRBV2; abundance: .; d_gene: TRBD1; CDR3aa: CASSPDRGDYGYTF; CDR3nt: TGTGCCAGCAGTCCGGACAGGGGGGATTATGGCTACACCTTC
j_gene: TRBJ2-1; v_gene: TRBV7-7; abundance: many; d_gene: TRBD2; CDR3aa: CASSPRLAGPYEQFF; CDR3nt: TGTGCTAGCAGCCCCAGACTAGCGGGACCCTATGAGCAGTTCTTC
j_gene: TRBJ1-6; v_gene: TRBV30; abundance: .; d_gene: .; CDR3aa: CAWSIPTGGRLYNSPLHF; CDR3nt: TGTGCCTGGAGCATCCCGACGGGGGGCCGACTCTATAATTCACCCCTCCACTTT
j_gene: TRBJ1-4; v_gene: TRBV12-3/TRBV12-4; abundance: .; d_gene: .; CDR3aa: CASSSPGGKLFF; CDR3nt: TGTGCCAGCTCCTCCCCTGGCGGAAAACTGTTTTTT
j_gene: TRBJ2-6; v_gene: TRBV10-3; abundance: .; d_gene: .; CDR3aa: CAISAPGVSGANVLTF; CDR3nt: TGTGCCATCAGTGCCCCAGGGGTGTCTGGGGCCAACGTCCTGACTTTC
j_gene: TRBJ1-6; v_gene: TRBV4-1; abundance: .; d_gene: TRBD1; CDR3aa: CASSQGGQGGSPLHF; CDR3nt: TGCGCCAGCAGCCAAGGGGGACAGGGAGGCTCACCCCTCCACTTT
j_gene: TRBJ2-3; v_gene: TRBV19; abundance: .; d_gene: .; CDR3aa: CASQKGVGRTDTQYF; CDR3nt: TGTGCCAGTCAAAAGGGAGTCGGACGCACAGATACGCAGTATTTT
j_gene: TRBJ2-6; v_gene: TRBV28; abundance: .; d_gene: .; CDR3aa: CASRPPWGGAGANVLTF; CDR3nt: TGTGCCAGCAGGCCCCCTTGGGGAGGAGCTGGGGCCAACGTCCTGACTTTC
j_gene: TRBJ1-1; v_gene: TRBV5-1; abundance: .; d_gene: TRBD1; CDR3aa: CASSSGTGNTEAFF; CDR3nt: TGCGCCAGCAGCAGCGGGACAGGGAACACTGAAGCTTTCTTT
j_gene: TRBJ2-2; v_gene: TRBV19; abundance: .; d_gene: .; CDR3aa: CASSPRQGGIGELFF; CDR3nt: TGTGCCAGTAGTCCCAGACAGGGCGGGATCGGGGAGCTGTTTTTT
j_gene: TRBJ1-1; v_gene: TRBV25-1; abundance: .; d_gene: TRBD1; CDR3aa: CASWTGTEGNTEAFF; CDR3nt: TGTGCCAGTTGGACAGGGACCGAAGGGAACACTGAAGCTTTCTTT
j_gene: TRBJ1-2; v_gene: TRBV10-1; abundance: once; d_gene: .; CDR3aa: CASSSTENYGYTF; CDR3nt: TGCGCCAGCAGTTCAACAGAGAACTATGGCTACACCTTC
j_gene: TRBJ2-1; v_gene: TRBV5-1; abundance: .; d_gene: TRBD2; CDR3aa: CASSLMAGGENEQFF; CDR3nt: TGCGCCAGCAGCTTAATGGCGGGAGGAGAGAATGAGCAGTTCTTC
j_gene: TRBJ2-2; v_gene: TRBV21-1; abundance: once; d_gene: .; CDR3aa: CASAAPGELFF; CDR3nt: TGTGCCAGCGCGGCCCCCGGGGAGCTGTTTTTT
j_gene: TRBJ2-3; v_gene: TRBV6-5; abundance: .; d_gene: .; CDR3aa: CASREAIYTDTQYF; CDR3nt: TGTGCCAGCAGGGAGGCCATATACACAGATACGCAGTATTTT
j_gene: TRBJ1-1; v_gene: TRBV10-3; abundance: .; d_gene: .; CDR3aa: CATYQAGMAEAFF; CDR3nt: TGTGCCACATATCAGGCGGGGATGGCTGAAGCTTTCTTT
j_gene: TRBJ1-1; v_gene: TRBV11-2; abundance: .; d_gene: TRBD1; CDR3aa: CASSLAGGTTFF; CDR3nt: TGTGCCAGCAGCTTAGCAGGGGGGACAACTTTCTTT
j_gene: TRBJ2-7; v_gene: TRBV28; abundance: .; d_gene: .; CDR3aa: CASTPGNPRYEQYF; CDR3nt: TGTGCCAGCACCCCCGGGAATCCTCGCTACGAGCAGTACTTC
j_gene: TRBJ2-7; v_gene: TRBV7-8; abundance: .; d_gene: .; CDR3aa: CASSSASGSGEQYF; CDR3nt: TGTGCCAGCAGCTCTGCCTCGGGTTCCGGGGAGCAGTACTTC
j_gene: TRBJ2-5; v_gene: TRBV2; abundance: .; d_gene: .; CDR3aa: CASSEGQGGTQYF; CDR3nt: TGTGCCAGCAGTGAAGGGCAGGGGGGGACCCAGTACTTC
j_gene: TRBJ1-1; v_gene: TRBV28; abundance: .; d_gene: .; CDR3aa: CASYIHRDTEAFF; CDR3nt: TGTGCCAGCTATATACACAGGGACACTGAAGCTTTCTTT
j_gene: TRBJ1-1; v_gene: TRBV7-8; abundance: .; d_gene: .; CDR3aa: CASSLAEMNTEAFF; CDR3nt: TGTGCCAGCAGCTTAGCAGAGATGAACACTGAAGCTTTCTTT